The clone carrying this TCR beta chain was counted once. Its antigen remains unidentified. This sample was taken from a study of T cell clones after liver transplantation. Study in general: Post-transplant blood was tracked for graft-donor-reactive T cell clones identified in a pre-transplant mixed lymphocyte reaction.

Clones were read by immunoSEQ multiplex PCR, and TCRdb kept only the in-frame ones, dropping some. The table records more than 95,000 clones, about 81% of them present only once. V lost 2 bases and J 4 bases, leaving 2 bases between the germline ends. Looked up from germline, CDR1 is MNHNS and CDR2 is SASEGT. This CDR3 comprises 11 residues. Study-wide results and limits: Compared with third party-reactive sequences, donor-reactive ones declined more, independent of withdrawal success.

The chain is built from TRBV6-1 and TRBJ1-2, with D unclear. The sample in question was CD4+ T cells from blood, obtained before liver transplant. The clonotype originates from a human donor who received a liver transplant. The CDR3 is CASSESYGYTF. DNA for the CDR3: TGTGCCAGCAGTGAATCCTATGGCTACACCTTC.